This entry is about one T cell receptor (beta chain). What it binds is not known. V lost 3 bases and J lost 0, with 11 bases in between. From germline, CDR1 is SNHLY and CDR2 FYNNEI. CDR3 length equals 16 residues. Primers: 60 Vbeta forward and 13 Jbeta reverse. Assay: immunoSEQ multiplex PCR; the TCRdb copy retains only in-frame clones and omits some. Of around 250,000 clones in the sample, over 90% were seen once. The source of the sample is a study of cytomegalovirus exposure and HLA in healthy donors. Whole-study findings and limits: TCR beta V- and J-gene trimming, according to a later analysis, was linked to a missense DCLRE1C variant.

This TCR derives from a girl aged 2 to 10 in good health and CMV-seronegative. The V and J genes are TRBV2 and TRBJ1-4; D may be TRBD1 (5 bases). Sequenced input: PBMCs. CDR3 in amino acids: CASSDPARATNEKLFF. DNA of the CDR3: TGTGCCAGCAGTGACCCAGCCAGGGCAACTAATGAAAAACTGTTTTTT.